The entry below gives a single TCR beta chain sequence along with its context. Sequencing used immunoSEQ multiplex PCR; TCRdb keeps in-frame clones, though not all of them. The sample shows 50,000 to 65,000 clones, roughly nine tenths of them seen only once. These data are taken from a study of T cell changes during pregnancy in multiple sclerosis. Germline lookup yields CDR1 SGDLS and CDR2 YYNGEE. V shed 2 bases, J shed 0 bases, and the junction held 2 bases outside the gene matches. This CDR3 has 14 residues. The receptor was derived from a female donor in good health, enrolled as a control in a pregnancy study. The chain uses TRBV9 and TRBJ2-7; 7 bases are a match to TRBD1. The sequences come from peripheral blood, collected in the first trimester of pregnancy. CDR3 DNA sequence: TGTGCCAGCAGCGTCGGGACAGTCTCCTACGAGCAGTACTTC. Translating gives CASSVGTVSYEQYF.